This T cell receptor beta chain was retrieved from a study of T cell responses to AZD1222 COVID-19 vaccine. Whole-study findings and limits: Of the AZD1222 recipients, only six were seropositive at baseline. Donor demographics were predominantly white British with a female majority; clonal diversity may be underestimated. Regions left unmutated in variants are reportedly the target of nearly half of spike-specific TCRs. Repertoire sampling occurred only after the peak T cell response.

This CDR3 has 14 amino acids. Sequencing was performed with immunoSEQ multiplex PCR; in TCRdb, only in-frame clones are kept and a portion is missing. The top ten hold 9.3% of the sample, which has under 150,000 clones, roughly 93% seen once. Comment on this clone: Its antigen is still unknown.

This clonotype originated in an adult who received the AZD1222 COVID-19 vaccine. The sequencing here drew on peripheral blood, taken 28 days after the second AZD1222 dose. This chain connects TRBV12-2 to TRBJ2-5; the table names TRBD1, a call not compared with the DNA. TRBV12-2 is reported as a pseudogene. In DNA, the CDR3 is TGTGCAAGTCGCTTGGAGGACAGTACAAGGACCCAGTACTTC. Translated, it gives CASRLEDSTRTQYF.